These 9 T cell receptor beta chains were sequenced from one sample in a study of shared clonotypes between healthy human individuals (dated by TCRdb to the early 2020s). Library generation was performed with the immunoSEQ multiplex PCR assay. In TCRdb, the immuneACCESS table is reduced to in-frame sequences with V and J assigned. These tables do not hold every clone; where another copy was compared, an unresolved V gene accounts for under half, and the others remain unexplained. The sample records millions of clones, around nine tenths of which are singletons. Roughly 0.13% of the sample is taken by the ten largest. Source material: naive CD4+ T cells sorted from blood. The intended sense of this specimen's cell subset or site label: CD45RA+ positively selected. The receptor set was obtained from a man aged 18-30 years in good health.

The V call is TRBV5-1, the J call TRBJ2-7, with 8 nucleotides matching TRBD1. This CDR3 has 15 residues. V gave up 4 bases and J gave up 1 base; unmatched junction bases: 7. CDR1 and CDR2 (germline): SGHRS, YFSETQ. DNA of the CDR3: TGCGCCAGCAGCAACCGGGACAGGAGTTCCTACGAGCAGTACTTC. This codes for CASSNRDRSSYEQYF.

V gene TRBV6-5 combines with J gene TRBJ2-3, with a tentative D call TRBD2 (5 bases). Germline V gene lookup returns CDR1 MNHEY and CDR2 SVGAGI. Trimming removed 8 bases at V and 5 bases at J, with 14 bases between. This CDR3 region has 13 residues. The CDR3 DNA reads as TGTGCCAGCTTTCGGACTCCCGTAGATACGCAGTATTTT. Protein product: CASFRTPVDTQYF.

This clone occurred once. V is TRBV19 and J is TRBJ1-1, with a possible D match to TRBD1 (6 bases). V lost 3 bases to trimming and J lost 4 bases, with 12 bases between them. The CDR3 is 14 amino acids. CDR1 LNHDA and CDR2 SQIVND come from the germline V gene (reference sequence). Here the CDR3 DNA reads TGTGCCAGTAGTATTATGGGGGCCAGCACTGAAGCTTTCTTT. Its protein is CASSIMGASTEAFF.

This clone is a singleton in its sample. This rearrangement joins TRBV29-1 to TRBJ2-1; D is ambiguous. Between the trimmed V and J ends, which lost 2 bases and 8 bases, there was a span of 16 bases. Germline CDR1 reads SQVTM; CDR2 reads ANQGSEA. The CDR3 is made up of 14 amino acids. This chain's CDR3 is CSVESSFRFDEQFF. The CDR3 DNA follows: TGCAGCGTTGAATCGTCGTTCCGTTTCGATGAGCAGTTCTTC.

This chain connects TRBV10-2 to TRBJ1-2, with 7 bases lining up with TRBD1. With 0 bases clipped from V and 1 base from J, the junction kept 5 bases outside the gene matches. The CDR3 has 16 residues. The germline gives CDR1 WSHSY, CDR2 SAAADI. The chain's CDR3 is CASSESGGRDNYGYTF. Written as DNA, the CDR3 is TGCGCCAGCAGTGAGTCAGGGGGCCGAGATAACTATGGCTACACCTTC.

This clone was recorded only once. The V gene is TRBV6-1, the J gene TRBJ2-7; 8 bases align to TRBD1. There are 15 residues in the CDR3. Germline trimming cut 0 bases from V and 3 bases from J; bases unmatched to any gene: 4. Per the germline V gene, CDR1 is MNHNS and CDR2 is SASEGT. CDR3 in DNA: TGTGCCAGCAGTGAAGCGCTGGGGACAGGCTACGAGCAGTACTTC. This codes for CASSEALGTGYEQYF.

This chain joins TRBV4-1 and TRBJ1-3; 8 bases align to TRBD1. With V trimmed by 2 bases and J by 0 bases, 3 bases remained unmatched. Germline loops: CDR1 MGHRA, CDR2 YSYEKL. The CDR3 length is 16 residues. The CDR3 region is CASSQPTGASGNTIYF. CDR3 nucleotide sequence: TGCGCCAGCAGCCAACCGACAGGGGCCTCTGGAAACACCATATATTTT.

The V and J genes are TRBV2 and TRBJ2-3; 9 nucleotides agree with TRBD2. V dropped 3 bases and J dropped 4; count of bases not matched to a gene: 17. The length of the CDR3 is 19 residues. CDR1 is SNHLY and CDR2 is FYNNEI in the germline V gene. The CDR3 loop reads CASSDEPSGIGVIADTQYF. CDR3 nucleotide sequence: TGTGCCAGCAGTGACGAACCTAGCGGGATAGGAGTGATTGCAGATACGCAGTATTTT.

This chain uses TRBV11-2 with TRBJ1-1; TRBD1 matches 8 bases. V lost 2 bases, J lost 1 base, and 9 bases stayed unmatched. This CDR3 is 17 amino acids long. CDR1 SGHAT and CDR2 FQNNGV come from the germline V gene. The CDR3 DNA reads as TGTGCCAGCAGCTTACCCGGGACAGGCGGGTGGAACACTGAAGCTTTCTTT. It is translated as CASSLPGTGGWNTEAFF. Full variable domain (rest looked up from reference TRBV11-2 and TRBJ1-1): EAGVAQSPRYKIIEKRQSVAFWCNPISGHATLYWYQQILGQGPKLLIQFQNNGVVDDSQLPKDRFSAERLKGVDSTLKIQPAKLEDSAVYLCASSLPGTGGWNTEAFFGQGTRLTVV.